This is a list of T cell receptor beta chains from one sample in a study of identifying expanded T cells in peripheral blood. Sequencing used immunoSEQ multiplex PCR; TCRdb keeps in-frame clones, though not all of them. The table lists some 120,000 clones, 84% of them singletons, with roughly 3.3% in the top ten. The sequencing input was blood. The receptors here all came from a person between 18 and 75 years old in good health. The CDR3 runs from the conserved cysteine through the conserved F or W. The order of the fields is J gene, V gene, D gene, clone size, CDR3 DNA, CDR3 protein. The D gene is left open where the match is weak. A row's size may be missing; if present it is once, few, many or a size class.

>TRBJ2-7|TRBV27|-|-
TGTGCCAGCAGCCTGTCTCCCACCTCCTACGAGCAGTACTTC
CASSLSPTSYEQYF
>TRBJ1-4|TRBV10-3|-|few
TGTGCCTCCTCGGGGGGTGGTAGTGAAAAACTGTTTTTT
CASSGGGSEKLFF
>TRBJ1-5|TRBV15|-|-
TGTGCCACCAGCCCCCGCCTGAGGGACGGTAATCAGCCCCAGCATTTT
CATSPRLRDGNQPQHF
>TRBJ1-6|TRBV30|-|-
TGTGCCTGGAGTGTATACGGGGTAGGAAATTCACCCCTCCACTTT
CAWSVYGVGNSPLHF
>TRBJ1-2|TRBV18|TRBD1|-
TGTGCCAGCTCACCGAACCGGGGACAGAACTATGGCTACACCTTC
CASSPNRGQNYGYTF
>TRBJ1-2|TRBV4-3|-|-
TGCGCCAGCAGCCAAGTCGGGCCGAGGGCGCTCTATGGCTACACCTTC
CASSQVGPRALYGYTF
>TRBJ2-7|TRBV7-2|TRBD1|-
TGTGCCAGCAGCTTAGGGACAGGTGTCTACGAGCAGTACTTC
CASSLGTGVYEQYF
>TRBJ2-2|TRBV2|TRBD2|-
TGTGCCAGCAGGTCGACTAGCGGGGGCACCGGGGAGCTGTTTTTT
CASRSTSGGTGELFF
>TRBJ1-1|TRBV19|TRBD1|-
TGTGCCAGTAGTATAGGACAGGGGGTTACTGAAGCTTTCTTT
CASSIGQGVTEAFF
>TRBJ1-5|TRBV30|-|few
TGTGCCTGGAGTCTGAGGGGCAATCAGCCCCAGCATTTT
CAWSLRGNQPQHF
>TRBJ1-2|TRBV7-9|-|-
TGTGCCAGCACTCTATCCTCGGACGGACTTCGTGGCTACACCTTC
CASTLSSDGLRGYTF
>TRBJ2-7|TRBV5-1|TRBD2|-
TGCGCCAGCAGCTCCGGGACTAGCGGGGGGTACGAGCAGTACTTC
CASSSGTSGGYEQYF
>TRBJ2-2|TRBV2|TRBD2|-
TGTGCCGTCCCGGGACTAGCGTTCGCGAACACCGGGGAGCTGTTTTTT
CAVPGLAFANTGELFF
>TRBJ1-2|TRBV5-8|-|many
TGTGCCAGCAGCTCGGACAGTCGCTATGGCTACACCTTC
CASSSDSRYGYTF
>TRBJ2-2|TRBV19|TRBD1|-
TGTGCCAGTAGTGTGGGACAGGGGTTCCCCGGGGAGCTGTTTTTT
CASSVGQGFPGELFF
>TRBJ2-7|TRBV2|-|-
TGTGCAAGCTCGCGGGGATTTTCCTACGAGCAGTACTTC
CASSRGFSYEQYF
>TRBJ2-1|TRBV11-2|-|-
TGTGCCAGCAGCTTAGGGGCGTTCGATGAGCAGTTCTTC
CASSLGAFDEQFF
>TRBJ1-5|TRBV30|-|-
TGTGCCTGGAAAGATTACGGGGGGCCGGGGCCCCAGCATTTT
CAWKDYGGPGPQHF
>TRBJ1-1|TRBV29-1|-|-
TGCAGCGGCGTGACCTCAGAGGACACTGAAGCTTTCTTT
CSGVTSEDTEAFF
>TRBJ2-2|TRBV7-2|-|once
TGTGCCAGCAGCTTGACCGGGCCTAACACCGGGGAGCTGTTTTTT
CASSLTGPNTGELFF
>TRBJ1-4|TRBV6-6|-|-
TGTGCCAGCAGTTACCCTGGGTTCAGTGAAAAACTGTTTTTT
CASSYPGFSEKLFF
>TRBJ1-1|TRBV7-8|-|-
TGTGCCAGCAGCTTCCTCACAGAAGCTTTCTTT
CASSFLTEAFF
>TRBJ2-3|TRBV7-3|-|-
TGTGCCAGCAGTGCTGCCGGGGGCACAGATACGCAGTATTTT
CASSAAGGTDTQYF
>TRBJ1-6|TRBV19|-|-
TGTGCCAGTAGATCCAGGGTGGGGAATTCACCCCTCCACTTT
CASRSRVGNSPLHF
>TRBJ2-2|TRBV5-1|TRBD2|once
TGCGCCAGCAGCTTGGGACTAGCGGCTACGAACACCGGGGAGCTGTTTTTT
CASSLGLAATNTGELFF
>TRBJ1-3|TRBV7-6|-|-
TGTGCCAGCAGCTCCTACGGGCAGGGAGAAGGAAACACCATATATTTT
CASSSYGQGEGNTIYF
>TRBJ1-2|TRBV29-1|-|-
TGCAGCGTTGAAGACAGCTTCTATGGCTACACCTTC
CSVEDSFYGYTF
>TRBJ1-3|TRBV7-9|-|-
TGTGCCAGCAGCTATCCCACCAGGTTGGGAAACACCATATATTTT
CASSYPTRLGNTIYF
>TRBJ1-3|TRBV15|TRBD1|-
TGTGCCACCAGCATTGGACAGGGGGCAGACTCTGGAAACACCATATATTTT
CATSIGQGADSGNTIYF
>TRBJ2-7|TRBV13|-|few
TGTGCCAGCAGCCCGGCTGGGGTCTACGAGCAGTACTTC
CASSPAGVYEQYF
>TRBJ1-2|TRBV10-3|-|-
TGTGCCATCAGTGAACCCGAACTCTATGGCTACACCTTC
CAISEPELYGYTF
>TRBJ1-1|TRBV6-5|-|few
TGTGCCAGTAGCCGCTCGGGCCACCTGAACACTGAAGCTTTCTTT
CASSRSGHLNTEAFF
>TRBJ1-2|TRBV7-3|-|-
TGTGCCAGCAGCTTAAAGGGCAAGGCGGATGGCTACACCTTC
CASSLKGKADGYTF
>TRBJ2-7|TRBV11-2|-|-
TGTGCCAGCAGCTTAGAGTACGGTGCCTACGAGCAGTACTTC
CASSLEYGAYEQYF
>TRBJ1-5|TRBV4-2|-|-
TGTGCCAGCAGCCAGGGGGACGGATGGAATCAGCCCCAGCATTTT
CASSQGDGWNQPQHF
>TRBJ2-2|TRBV19|-|-
TGTGCCAGTAGTATTGGACACACGAACACCGGGGAGCTGTTTTTT
CASSIGHTNTGELFF
>TRBJ1-1|TRBV2|-|few
TGTGCCAGCGCCCAGGCGGGAAACACTGAAGCTTTCTTT
CASAQAGNTEAFF
>TRBJ1-1|TRBV4-3|-|-
TGCGCCAGCAGCCAAGATTCGAGCTCACAGGCTTTCTTT
CASSQDSSSQAFF
>TRBJ2-7|TRBV27|-|-
TGTGCCAGCAGTTTCCGATACAAACAGGGAAACTCCTACGAGCAGTACTTC
CASSFRYKQGNSYEQYF
>TRBJ1-4|TRBV7-2|-|-
TGTGCCAGCAGCTACGGGGCGGGTAATGAAAAACTGTTTTTT
CASSYGAGNEKLFF
>TRBJ1-2|TRBV30|TRBD1|-
TGTGCCTTCCCGGACAGGGAAGGAGCGAGGAATGGCTACACCTTC
CAFPDREGARNGYTF